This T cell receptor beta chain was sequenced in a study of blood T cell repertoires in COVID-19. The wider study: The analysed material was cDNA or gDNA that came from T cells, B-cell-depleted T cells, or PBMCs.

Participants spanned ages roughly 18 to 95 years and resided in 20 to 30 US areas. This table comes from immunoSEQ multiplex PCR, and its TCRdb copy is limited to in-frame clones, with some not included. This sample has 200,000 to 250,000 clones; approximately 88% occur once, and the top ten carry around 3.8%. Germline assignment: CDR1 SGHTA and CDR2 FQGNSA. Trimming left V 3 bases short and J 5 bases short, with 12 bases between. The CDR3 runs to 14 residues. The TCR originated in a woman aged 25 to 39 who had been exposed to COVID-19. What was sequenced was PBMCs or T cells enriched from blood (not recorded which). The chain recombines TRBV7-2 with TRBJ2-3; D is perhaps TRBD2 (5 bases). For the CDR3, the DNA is TGTGCCAGCAGCTTCCAGAGCAGCGGAGATACGCAGTATTTT. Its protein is CASSFQSSGDTQYF.